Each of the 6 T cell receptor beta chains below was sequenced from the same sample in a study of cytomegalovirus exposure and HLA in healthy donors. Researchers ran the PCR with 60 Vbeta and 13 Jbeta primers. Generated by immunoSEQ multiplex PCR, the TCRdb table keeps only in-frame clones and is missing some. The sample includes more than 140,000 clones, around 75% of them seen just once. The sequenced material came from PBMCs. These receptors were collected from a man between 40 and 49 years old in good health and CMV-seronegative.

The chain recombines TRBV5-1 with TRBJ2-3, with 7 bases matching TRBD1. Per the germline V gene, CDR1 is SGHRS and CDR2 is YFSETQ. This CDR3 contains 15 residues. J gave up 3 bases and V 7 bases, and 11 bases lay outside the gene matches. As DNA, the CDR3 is TGCGCCAGCGCCCCGGGACAGAGGGTTACAGATACGCAGTATTTT. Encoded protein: CASAPGQRVTDTQYF.

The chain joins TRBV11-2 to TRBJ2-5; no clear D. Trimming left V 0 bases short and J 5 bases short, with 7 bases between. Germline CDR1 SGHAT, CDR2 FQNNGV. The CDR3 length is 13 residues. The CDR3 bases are TGTGCCAGCAGCTTAGATCTTCAGGAGACCCAGTACTTC. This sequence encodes CASSLDLQETQYF.

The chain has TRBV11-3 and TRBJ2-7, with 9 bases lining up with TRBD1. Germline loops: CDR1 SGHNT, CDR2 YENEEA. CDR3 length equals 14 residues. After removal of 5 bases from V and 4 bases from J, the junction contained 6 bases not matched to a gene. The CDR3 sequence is CASSPRQGGYEQYF. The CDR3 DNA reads TGTGCCAGCAGCCCCAGACAGGGGGGATACGAGCAGTACTTC.

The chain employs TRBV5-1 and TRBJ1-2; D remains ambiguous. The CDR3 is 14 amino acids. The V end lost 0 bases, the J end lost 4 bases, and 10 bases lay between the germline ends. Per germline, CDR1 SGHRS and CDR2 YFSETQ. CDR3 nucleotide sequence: TGCGCCAGCAGCTTGGAATCCAGCGGCTATGGCTACACCTTC. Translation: CASSLESSGYGYTF.

The CDR3 nucleotides are TGTGCCAGCAGCTTCCGGACAGGGCTAGAGTATGGCTACACCTTC. It specifies CASSFRTGLEYGYTF. The rearrangement joins TRBV7-2 to TRBJ1-2; 8 bases align to TRBD1. V lost 3 bases to trimming and J lost 5 bases; unmatched junction nucleotides: 8. Germline CDR1 reads SGHTA; CDR2 reads FQGNSA. This CDR3 has 15 amino acids.

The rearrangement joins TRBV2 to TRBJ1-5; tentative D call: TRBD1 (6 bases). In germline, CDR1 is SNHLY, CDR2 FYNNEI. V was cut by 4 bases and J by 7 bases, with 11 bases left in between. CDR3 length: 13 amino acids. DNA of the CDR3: TGTGCCAGCAGTGCTGGACAGCAACAGCCCCAGCATTTT. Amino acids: CASSAGQQQPQHF.